This T cell receptor (beta chain) was captured by sequencing in a study of blood T cell repertoires in COVID-19. Germline CDR1 LNHNV, CDR2 YYDKDF (reference sequence). V lost 5 bases, J lost 3 bases, and 16 bases lay in between. This CDR3 has 15 residues. In the original processing: Researchers report that nucleated cell counts were estimated from reference gene primer amplification. Profiling relied on immunoSEQ multiplex PCR, and the TCRdb table lists in-frame clones only, not all of them. V and J calls and clone size are given by that table; D and trimming were obtained from the DNA. The sample lists roughly 190,000 clones, roughly nine tenths occurring once.

The chain recombines TRBV15 with TRBJ2-5, with a possible D match to TRBD2 (6 bases). The clonotype was recovered from a woman aged 60-75 years with COVID-19, enrolled during active disease. Sequencing was performed on peripheral blood. This chain's CDR3 is CATSRRGTGKETQYF. The CDR3 DNA sequence: TGTGCCACCAGCCGCCGGGGGACGGGGAAAGAGACCCAGTACTTC.